The present T cell receptor beta chain was sequenced within a study of cytomegalovirus exposure and HLA in healthy donors. Study-level results: Despite most TCR sequences being rare, some public TCRs occurred in many donors.

Concerning this clone: Its antigen remains unknown.

The CDR3 sequence is 18 residues long. Germline CDR1 SGHTA, CDR2 FQGTGA. Trimming took 4 bases from V and 0 from J, leaving 22 bases between them. Amplification used 60 Vbeta primers and 13 Jbeta primers. Original handling: Among the unique TCR beta chains that a later analysis counted, some 73 million in all, 10 million to 14 million were shared. This table comes from immunoSEQ multiplex PCR, and its TCRdb copy is limited to in-frame clones, with some not included. V, J and clone size are those of that table, while D and trimming were read from the DNA. The sample includes roughly 200,000 clones, around 83% seen only once; the top ten take 1.6%.

The sample was PBMCs. This TCR was recovered from a man aged 45-60 years in good health and CMV-seronegative. The chain is built from TRBV7-3 and TRBJ2-7; tentative D call: TRBD2 (6 bases). Here the CDR3 DNA reads TGTGCCAGCAGCTCCCGGGACTCTGGCACGATCCTCTCCTACGAGCAGTACTTC. Protein product: CASSSRDSGTILSYEQYF. Complete variable domain (other parts from reference TRBV7-3 and TRBJ2-7): GAGVSQTPSNKVTEKGKYVELRCDPISGHTALYWYRQSLGQGPEFLIYFQGTGAADDSGLPNDRFFAVRPEGSVSTLKIQRTERGDSAVYLCASSSRDSGTILSYEQYFGPGTRLTVT.